The 10 T cell receptor beta chains listed next were all sequenced from one sample in a study of T cell responses to AZD1222 COVID-19 vaccine. Here immunoSEQ multiplex PCR was the method, and the copy in TCRdb shows in-frame clones only, minus some. The repertoire includes some 150,000 clones, around 90% of them detected once, and more than 3% sits in the top ten. The material sequenced was peripheral blood, taken 28 days after the second AZD1222 dose. The receptors here all came from an adult who received the AZD1222 COVID-19 vaccine.

The rearrangement joins TRBV19 to TRBJ1-5, with TRBD1 identical over 8 bases. The germline V gene has CDR1 LNHDA and CDR2 SQIVND (reference sequence). CDR3 length: 13 residues. With V trimmed by 7 bases and J by 7 bases, 6 bases remained unmatched. CDR3 region: CASNEQGDQPQHF. CDR3 sequence (DNA): TGTGCCAGTAACGAACAGGGGGACCAGCCCCAGCATTTT.

The chain is built from TRBV7-8 and TRBJ1-2, with unresolved D. Trimming took off 3 bases at V and 5 bases at J, with 10 bases between the two ends. Per germline, CDR1 SGHVS and CDR2 FQNEAQ. CDR3 length equals 13 residues. This CDR3 is CASSFSVGYGYTF. The CDR3 DNA is TGTGCCAGCAGCTTCAGTGTAGGGTATGGCTACACCTTC.

The chain joins TRBV7-9 to TRBJ2-3, with TRBD1 as a possible D gene (5 bases). Deletions cut 4 bases from V and 3 bases from J, with 8 bases between. Germline CDR1 reads SEHNR; CDR2 reads FQNEAQ (reference sequence). The CDR3 has 13 amino acids. The CDR3 region is CASSSRETDTQYF. CDR3 coding DNA: TGTGCCAGCAGCTCCAGGGAAACAGATACGCAGTATTTT.

The J gene is TRBJ2-1, the V gene TRBV19; 11 bases are shared with TRBD1. This CDR3 is built from 15 residues. The germline V gene has CDR1 LNHDA and CDR2 SQIVND (reference sequence). The J segment lost 4 bases and the V segment lost 5 bases, leaving 4 bases of the junction unmatched. The CDR3 here is CASSPGTGGYNEQFF. CDR3 bases: TGTGCCAGTAGTCCCGGGACAGGGGGGTACAATGAGCAGTTCTTC.

CDR3 nucleotide sequence: TGTGCCAGCAGCTTGACAGGGGTTGGTGAGCAGTTCTTC. It codes for CASSLTGVGEQFF. The genes are TRBV7-7 and TRBJ2-1; 8 bases are shared with TRBD1. CDR3 length equals 13 residues. With V trimmed by 3 bases and J by 9 bases, 4 bases remained unmatched. Per germline, CDR1 SSHAT and CDR2 FNYEAQ (reference sequence).

The V call is TRBV3-1 (or the pseudogene TRBV3-2), the J call TRBJ1-2, with unresolved D. The V gene lost 0 bases and the J gene lost 4 bases, with 12 bases spanning the gap. This CDR3 contains 15 residues. The germline CDR1 and CDR2 sequences are LGHDT and YNNKEL (reference sequence). DNA for the CDR3: TGTGCCAGCAGCCAAGAGACTCTGGTAGGCTATGGCTACACCTTC. Translation: CASSQETLVGYGYTF.

The chain joins TRBV6-5 to TRBJ2-6; 10 bases align to TRBD1. Germline V gene sequence: CDR1 MNHEY, CDR2 SVGAGI. V gave up 4 bases and J gave up 2 bases; unmatched junction bases: 2. The CDR3 is 16 amino acids. The CDR3 nucleotides read TGTGCCAGCAGTTTAGGGACAGGGGCTGGGGCCAACGTCCTGACTTTC. It is translated as CASSLGTGAGANVLTF.

The J gene is TRBJ2-7, the V gene TRBV5-1; TRBD2 matches at 10 bases. The V and J ends lost 0 bases and 5 bases, in that order; junction bases with no gene match: 11. CDR1 SGHRS and CDR2 YFSETQ come from the germline V gene. The CDR3 spans 17 residues. As DNA, the CDR3 is TGCGCCAGCAGCTTGGGTCTAGCGGGAGTCGGTTCCCACGAGCAGTACTTC. Translation gives CASSLGLAGVGSHEQYF.

This chain connects TRBV20-1 to TRBJ2-3; D is unclear. The CDR3 runs 11 residues. Germline CDR1 DFQATT, CDR2 SNEGSKA (reference sequence). V was cut by 1 base and J by 3 bases, with 2 bases left in between. CDR3 amino acids: CSARGTDTQYF. The CDR3, as DNA: TGCAGTGCTAGAGGTACAGATACGCAGTATTTT.

The V call is TRBV24-1, the J call TRBJ1-4, with a weak D call TRBD1 (5 bases). CDR1 and CDR2 (germline): KGHDR, SFDVKD. This CDR3 comprises 12 residues. Deletions cut 3 bases from V and 11 bases from J, with 9 bases between. As DNA, the CDR3 is TGTGCCACCAGTGATATGACAGCGAAACTGTTTTTT. Protein sequence: CATSDMTAKLFF.